This TCR beta chain came from a study of blood T cell repertoires in COVID-19. For the study at large: T cells, B-cell-depleted T cells, or PBMCs supplied cDNA or gDNA.

Authors' processing steps: Estimation of nucleated cell counts was performed using reference gene primer amplification. Clones were read by immunoSEQ multiplex PCR, and TCRdb kept only the in-frame ones, dropping some. Clone size and the V and J calls come from that table; the DNA yielded D and trimming. Among approximately 180,000 clones listed, 80% to 90% were seen once. This study enrolled people aged about 18 to 100 from 24 US geographic areas. Participant-reported clinical history was the basis for cohort assignment. Germline V gene sequence: CDR1 SGDLS, CDR2 YYNGEE. The CDR3 contains 14 residues. V gave up 0 bases and J gave up 4 bases, with 10 bases separating them.

This clonotype originated in a woman in her forties with acute COVID-19. Source material: PBMCs or T cells enriched from blood (not recorded which). The chain combines TRBV9 with TRBJ2-5, with D tentatively TRBD1 (6 bases). CDR3 in amino acids: CASSVADRRETQYF. The CDR3 DNA reads as TGTGCCAGCAGCGTAGCCGACAGGCGAGAGACCCAGTACTTC.